The T cell receptor (beta chain) described here comes from a study of monozygotic twins with inflammatory bowel disease. Study findings and constraints: Other individuals had fewer clonotypes in common with IBD patients than with healthy twins, especially with disease activity.

With the 5' RACE reads reprocessed, TCRdb shows one record per CDR3 protein and no DNA. The sample data list approximately 45,000 distinct CDR3 sequences. In regard to this clonotype: Antigen unknown.

The CDR3 is 13 residues long. Germline CDR1 is DFQATT and CDR2 is SNEGSKA (reference sequence). The receptor's source is a human donor with ulcerative colitis or Crohn's disease, or a healthy co-twin of an affected twin (not recorded which). This chain links TRBV20-1 with TRBJ2-7; TCRdb selects TRBD2, and the lack of DNA leaves this call unchecked. The sequencing sample was made of blood. The CDR3 loop reads CSARRGSSYEQYF.